This TCR beta chain was profiled in a study of breast tumors, draining lymph nodes, adjacent tissues. General study findings and limits: Tumor T cell lymph node origin was a supported hypothesis, not proven. Tumor TCR diversity was below lymph nodes but above nontumor tissue. Luminal-like breast cancer showed significantly higher tumor–nontumor repertoire similarity than basal-like.

One entry per CDR3 protein results from TCRdb running MiXCR on the multiplex PCR reads. The profile shows more than 250,000 distinct CDR3 sequences, 30% to 35% of them singletons. Remarks on this clonotype: What it binds is unknown.

Germline-derived CDR1 and CDR2 are SGDLS and YYNGEE. The V end was cut by 6 bases, the J end by 1 base, with 14 bases between. The CDR3 extends over 15 amino acids. The lymph nodes were axillary draining lymph nodes from breast cancer patients. The TCR comes from a female donor with breast cancer. Some clones in this sample may be carry-over from other donors' samples. The specimen sequenced was axillary lymph node tissue. The rearrangement joins TRBV9 to TRBJ1-5, with a tentative D call TRBD1 (6 bases). CDR3 in DNA: TGTGCCAGCAACCGAGGGGGGGCGAGCAATCAGCCCCAGCATTTT. The encoded protein is CASNRGGASNQPQHF.